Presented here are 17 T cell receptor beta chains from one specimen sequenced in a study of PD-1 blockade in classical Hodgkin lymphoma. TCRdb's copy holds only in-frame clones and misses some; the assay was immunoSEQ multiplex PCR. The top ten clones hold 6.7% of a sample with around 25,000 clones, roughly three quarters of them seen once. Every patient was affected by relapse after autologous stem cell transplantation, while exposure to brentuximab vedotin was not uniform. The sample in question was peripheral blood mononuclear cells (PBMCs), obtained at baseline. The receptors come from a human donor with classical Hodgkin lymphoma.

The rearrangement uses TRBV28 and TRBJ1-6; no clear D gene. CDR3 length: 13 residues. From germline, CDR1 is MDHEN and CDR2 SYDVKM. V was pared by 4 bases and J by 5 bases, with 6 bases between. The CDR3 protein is CASSSSDNSPLHF. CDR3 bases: TGTGCCAGCAGTTCCAGCGATAATTCACCCCTCCACTTT.

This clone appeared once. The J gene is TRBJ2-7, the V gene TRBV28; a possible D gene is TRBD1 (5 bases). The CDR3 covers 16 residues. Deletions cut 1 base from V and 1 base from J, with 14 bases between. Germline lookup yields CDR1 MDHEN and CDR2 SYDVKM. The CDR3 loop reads CASSLFVDSVSYEQYF. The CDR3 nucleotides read TGTGCCAGCAGTTTATTCGTCGACAGCGTATCCTACGAGCAGTACTTC.

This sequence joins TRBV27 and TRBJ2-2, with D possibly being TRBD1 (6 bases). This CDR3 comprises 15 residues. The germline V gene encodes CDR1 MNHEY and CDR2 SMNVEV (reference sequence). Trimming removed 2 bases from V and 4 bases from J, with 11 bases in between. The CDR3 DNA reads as TGTGCCAGCAGTTTAACACAGGGAAGCACCGGGGAGCTGTTTTTT. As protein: CASSLTQGSTGELFF.

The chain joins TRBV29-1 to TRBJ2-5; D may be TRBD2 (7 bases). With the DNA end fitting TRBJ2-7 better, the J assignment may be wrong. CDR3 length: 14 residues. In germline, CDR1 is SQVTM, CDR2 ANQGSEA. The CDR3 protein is CSVEDPGGPYEQYF. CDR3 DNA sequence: TGCAGCGTTGAAGACCCGGGGGGCCCCTACGAGCAGTACTTC.

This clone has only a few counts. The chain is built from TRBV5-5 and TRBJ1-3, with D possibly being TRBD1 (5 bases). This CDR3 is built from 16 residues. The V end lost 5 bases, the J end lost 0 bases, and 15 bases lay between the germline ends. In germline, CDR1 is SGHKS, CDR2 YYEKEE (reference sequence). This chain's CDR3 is CASRHIPGPSGNTIYF. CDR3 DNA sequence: TGTGCCAGCAGGCACATTCCGGGACCCTCTGGAAACACCATATATTTT.

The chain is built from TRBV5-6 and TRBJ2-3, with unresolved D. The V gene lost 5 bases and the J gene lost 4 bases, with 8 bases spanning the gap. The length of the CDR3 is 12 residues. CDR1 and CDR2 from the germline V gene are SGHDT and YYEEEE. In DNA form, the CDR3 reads TGTGCCAGCAGTTATGGGGCAGATACGCAGTATTTT. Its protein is CASSYGADTQYF.

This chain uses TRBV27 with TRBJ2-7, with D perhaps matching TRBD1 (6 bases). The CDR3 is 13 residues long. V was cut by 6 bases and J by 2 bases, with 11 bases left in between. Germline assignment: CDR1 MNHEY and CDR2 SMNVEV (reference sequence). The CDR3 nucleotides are TGTGCCAGCAGAAACACAGGGCCCTACGAGCAGTACTTC. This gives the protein CASRNTGPYEQYF.

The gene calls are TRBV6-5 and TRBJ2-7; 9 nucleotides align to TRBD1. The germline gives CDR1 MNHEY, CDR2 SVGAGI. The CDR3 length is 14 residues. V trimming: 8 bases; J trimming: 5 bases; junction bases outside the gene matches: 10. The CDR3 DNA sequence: TGTGCCAGCGGCCTAAGGGACAGGGTAAACGAGCAGTACTTC. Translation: CASGLRDRVNEQYF.

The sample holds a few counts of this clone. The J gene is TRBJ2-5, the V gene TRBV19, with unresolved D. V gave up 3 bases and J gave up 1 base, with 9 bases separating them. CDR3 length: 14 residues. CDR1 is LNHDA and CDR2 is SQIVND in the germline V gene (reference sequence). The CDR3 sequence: CASSIGIGQETQYF. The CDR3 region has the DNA TGTGCCAGTAGTATTGGAATCGGCCAAGAGACCCAGTACTTC.

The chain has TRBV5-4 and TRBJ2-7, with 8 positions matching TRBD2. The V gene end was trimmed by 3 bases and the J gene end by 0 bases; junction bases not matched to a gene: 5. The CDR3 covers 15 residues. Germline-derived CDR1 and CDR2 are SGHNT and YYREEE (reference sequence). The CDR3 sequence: CASSSGGFSSYEQYF. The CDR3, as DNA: TGTGCCAGCAGCTCGGGGGGGTTTAGCTCCTACGAGCAGTACTTC.

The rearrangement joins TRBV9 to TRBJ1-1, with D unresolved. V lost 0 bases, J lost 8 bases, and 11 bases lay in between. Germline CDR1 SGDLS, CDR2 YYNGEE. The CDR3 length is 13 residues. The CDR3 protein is CASSVATWSEAFF. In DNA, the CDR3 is TGTGCCAGCAGCGTAGCTACATGGTCAGAAGCTTTCTTT.

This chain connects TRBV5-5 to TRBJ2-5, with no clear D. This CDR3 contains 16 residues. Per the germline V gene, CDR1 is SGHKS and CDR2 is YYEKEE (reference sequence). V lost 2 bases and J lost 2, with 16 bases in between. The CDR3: CASSFTFMWRQETQYF. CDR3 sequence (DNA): TGTGCCAGCAGCTTCACATTCATGTGGCGGCAAGAGACCCAGTACTTC.

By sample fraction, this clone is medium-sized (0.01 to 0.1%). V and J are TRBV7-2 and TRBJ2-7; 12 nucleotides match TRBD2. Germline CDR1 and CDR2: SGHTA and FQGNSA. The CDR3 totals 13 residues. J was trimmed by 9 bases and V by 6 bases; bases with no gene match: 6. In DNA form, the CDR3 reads TGTGCCAGCAGTCTCCGACTAGCGGGGGTGCAGTACTTC. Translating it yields CASSLRLAGVQYF.

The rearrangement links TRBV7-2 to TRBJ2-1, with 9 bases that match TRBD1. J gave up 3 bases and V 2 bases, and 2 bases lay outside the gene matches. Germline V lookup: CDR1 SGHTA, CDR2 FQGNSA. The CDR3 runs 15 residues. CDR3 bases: TGTGCCAGCAGCTTAAACAGGGGGCTCTACAATGAGCAGTTCTTC. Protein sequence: CASSLNRGLYNEQFF.

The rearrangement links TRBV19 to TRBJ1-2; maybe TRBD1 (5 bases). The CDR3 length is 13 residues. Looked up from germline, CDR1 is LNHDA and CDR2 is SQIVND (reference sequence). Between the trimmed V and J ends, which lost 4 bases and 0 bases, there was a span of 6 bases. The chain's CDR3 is CASSKDTNYGYTF. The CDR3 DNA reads TGTGCCAGTAGTAAGGACACTAACTATGGCTACACCTTC.

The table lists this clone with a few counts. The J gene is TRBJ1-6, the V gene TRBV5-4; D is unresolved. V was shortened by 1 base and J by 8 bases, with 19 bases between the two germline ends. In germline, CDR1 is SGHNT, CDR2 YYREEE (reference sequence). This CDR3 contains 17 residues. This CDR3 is CASSLRTLKSWDSPLHF. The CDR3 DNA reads TGTGCCAGCAGCTTGCGGACCCTTAAGAGTTGGGATTCACCCCTCCACTTT. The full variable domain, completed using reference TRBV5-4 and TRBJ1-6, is ETGVTQSPTHLIKTRGQQVTLRCSSQSGHNTVSWYQQALGQGPQFIFQYYREEENGRGNFPPRFSGLQFPNYSSELNVNALELDDSALYLCASSLRTLKSWDSPLHFGNGTRLTVT.

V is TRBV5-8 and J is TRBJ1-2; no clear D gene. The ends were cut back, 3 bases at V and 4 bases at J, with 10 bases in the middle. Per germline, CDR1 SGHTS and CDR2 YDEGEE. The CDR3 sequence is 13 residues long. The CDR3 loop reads CASSSAGGYGYTF. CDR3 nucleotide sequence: TGTGCCAGCAGCTCCGCAGGCGGCTATGGCTACACCTTC.